What follows are 3 T cell receptor beta chains derived from one specimen sequenced in a study of blood T cell repertoires in COVID-19. Measured with immunoSEQ multiplex PCR; TCRdb has only the in-frame clones, and not every one. The table has 150,000 to 200,000 clones, roughly 80% seen once. The sample comprised peripheral blood. Receptors were obtained from a man in his sixties or seventies with acute or convalescent COVID-19.

V gene TRBV30 combines with J gene TRBJ1-5, with D possibly TRBD1 on 5 matching bases. The CDR3 covers 20 residues. The ends were cut back, 1 base at V and 9 bases at J, with 34 bases in the middle. CDR1 is GTSNPN and CDR2 is SVGIG in the germline V gene (reference sequence). CDR3 in amino acids: CAWSAHPFDSPTPIRAPQHF. In DNA, the CDR3 is TGTGCCTGGAGTGCCCACCCCTTCGACAGTCCGACCCCTATACGTGCGCCCCAGCATTTT.

This sequence joins TRBV11-2 and TRBJ2-7; D remains unclear. This CDR3 has 11 residues. Germline CDR1 is SGHAT and CDR2 is FQNNGV. V lost 3 bases to trimming and J lost 6 bases, with 6 bases between them. This CDR3 reads CASSFLSEQYF. The DNA of the CDR3 is TGTGCCAGCAGCTTCTTGTCCGAGCAGTACTTC.

The chain carries TRBV3-1 (or the pseudogene TRBV3-2) and TRBJ2-5; no reliable D call. The CDR3 is 15 amino acids. Germline-derived CDR1 and CDR2 are LGHDT and YNNKEL (reference sequence). Trimming took 0 bases from V and 0 from J, leaving 8 bases between them. The CDR3 protein is CASSQERTYQETQYF. CDR3 DNA sequence: TGTGCCAGCAGCCAAGAGCGTACGTACCAAGAGACCCAGTACTTC.